This T cell receptor (beta chain) was identified during a study of blood T cell repertoires in COVID-19. This clone turned up a few times. Clones were sequenced by immunoSEQ multiplex PCR, and TCRdb holds only the in-frame ones, with some missing. Here the sample spans a few hundred thousand clones, 70% to 90% being singletons. Donors in Cohort 3 counted as recovered after two negative PCRs, clearance, or symptom resolution. The V end lost 0 bases, the J end lost 4 bases, and 10 bases lay between the germline ends. The CDR3 contains 15 residues. Germline V gene data show CDR1 as SGHTA and CDR2 as FQGNSA.

What was sequenced was PBMCs or T cells enriched from blood (not recorded which). The receptor's source is a woman between 18 and 29 years old who had recovered from COVID-19. The chain links TRBV7-2 to TRBJ1-3; D ambiguous. The CDR3 DNA follows: TGTGCCAGCAGCTTAGCGCCCGGAGTCGGAAACACCATATATTTT. It translates to CASSLAPGVGNTIYF.